These 26 T cell receptor beta chains were sequenced from one sample in a study of blood T cell repertoires in COVID-19. Produced via immunoSEQ multiplex PCR; TCRdb's table is partial and in-frame only. Of about 250,000 clones listed, roughly nine tenths are singletons. The specimen was peripheral blood. All receptors derive from a woman aged 40-49 years who had recovered from COVID-19.

V is TRBV28 and J is TRBJ2-7, with 8 positions matching TRBD2. This CDR3 has 16 residues. Germline CDR1 reads MDHEN; CDR2 reads SYDVKM. V gave up 3 bases and J gave up 2 bases; unmatched junction bases: 9. The chain's CDR3 is CASSLGRTSYAYEQYV. DNA of the CDR3: TGTGCCAGCAGTTTGGGGCGGACTAGCTACGCCTACGAGCAGTACGTC.

The CDR3 DNA reads TGCGCCAGCAGCCAATGGGCGGGACCGGACGGGGAGCTGTTTTTT. Protein: CASSQWAGPDGELFF. This sequence joins TRBV4-1 and TRBJ2-2, with a weak D call TRBD2 (6 bases). The germline V gene encodes CDR1 MGHRA and CDR2 YSYEKL. V lost 2 bases to trimming and J lost 7 bases, with 14 bases between them. CDR3 size: 15 residues.

CDR3 DNA sequence: TGTGCCAGCAGTGGACAGCTCTACAATGAGCAGTTCTTC. Residues: CASSGQLYNEQFF. The genes are TRBV27 and TRBJ2-1; D might be TRBD1 (6 bases). V was pared by 5 bases and J by 3 bases, with 8 bases between. The germline V gene encodes CDR1 MNHEY and CDR2 SMNVEV (reference sequence). The CDR3 sequence is 13 residues long.

The J gene is TRBJ2-3, the V gene TRBV5-4, with a weak D call TRBD2 (5 bases). The CDR3 is 17 residues long. V gave up 4 bases and J gave up 0 bases, with 18 bases separating them. The germline V gene encodes CDR1 SGHNT and CDR2 YYREEE (reference sequence). CDR3 residues: CASSGMTGSTSTDTQYF. CDR3 bases: TGTGCCAGCAGCGGGATGACGGGATCCACTAGCACAGATACGCAGTATTTT.

J is TRBJ2-4 and V is TRBV3-1 (or the pseudogene TRBV3-2); 9 bases agree with TRBD1. Germline V lookup: CDR1 LGHDT, CDR2 YNNKEL (reference sequence). CDR3 size: 18 residues. With V trimmed by 1 base and J by 1 base, 8 bases remained unmatched. The CDR3 protein is CASSQGLHRGPAKNIQYF. DNA of the CDR3: TGTGCCAGCAGCCAAGGACTACACAGGGGGCCGGCCAAAAACATTCAGTACTTC.

The chain has TRBV28 and TRBJ1-4, with D possibly TRBD1 on 6 matching bases. The ends were cut back, 2 bases at V and 5 bases at J, with 12 bases in the middle. The CDR3 runs 15 residues. CDR1 is MDHEN, CDR2 SYDVKM, per germline. The CDR3 DNA follows: TGTGCCAGCAGTTTAATACAGGGAGGGAATGAAAAACTGTTTTTT. Its translation: CASSLIQGGNEKLFF.

This chain connects TRBV7-2 to TRBJ1-1, with a tentative D call TRBD1 (6 bases). V lost 5 bases to trimming and J lost 4 bases, with 14 bases between them. Per germline, CDR1 SGHTA and CDR2 FQGNSA. The CDR3 consists of 14 residues. This CDR3 reads CASSKSHRVTEAFF. CDR3 sequence (DNA): TGTGCCAGCAGCAAAAGTCACAGGGTCACTGAAGCTTTCTTT.

V is TRBV2 and J is TRBJ2-3; the D gene is possibly TRBD2 (6 bases). This CDR3 is built from 14 residues. Germline V gene sequence: CDR1 SNHLY, CDR2 FYNNEI. The ends were cut back, 6 bases at V and 5 bases at J, with 15 bases in the middle. CDR3 residues: CASRPGLGGDTQYF. As DNA, the CDR3 is TGTGCCAGCAGGCCGGGACTGGGGGGAGATACGCAGTATTTT.

In this sample, this clone turned up a few times. The rearrangement links TRBV5-4 to TRBJ1-2; 7 nucleotides align to TRBD1. The CDR3 runs to 13 residues. Germline V gives CDR1 SGHNT, CDR2 YYREEE (reference sequence). V lost 5 bases and J lost 4; bases outside the gene matches: 5. The CDR3 nucleotides are TGTGCCAGCAGATTAGGGGGCAGCTATGGCTACACCTTC. As protein: CASRLGGSYGYTF.

DNA of the CDR3: TGTGCCAGCAGCGGCCGGGTTAACTATGGCTACACCTTC. Its protein product is CASSGRVNYGYTF. This chain links TRBV7-9 with TRBJ1-2; D is uncertain. CDR1 and CDR2 (germline): SEHNR, FQNEAQ (reference sequence). This CDR3 is 13 amino acids long. V lost 5 bases to trimming and J lost 1 base, with 8 bases between them.

V is TRBV5-1 and J is TRBJ2-2; 7 nucleotides align to TRBD1. This CDR3 has 16 residues. With 1 base clipped from V and 3 bases from J, the junction kept 6 bases outside the gene matches. Germline-derived CDR1 and CDR2 are SGHRS and YFSETQ. CDR3 DNA sequence: TGCGCCAGCAGCTTGTTGGGTCAGGGGGACACCGGGGAGCTGTTTTTT. Its translation is CASSLLGQGDTGELFF.

The V call is TRBV7-9, the J call TRBJ1-6, with D uncertain. The length of the CDR3 is 14 residues. V was shortened by 2 bases and J by 7 bases, with 9 bases between the two germline ends. Germline assignment: CDR1 SEHNR and CDR2 FQNEAQ (reference sequence). CDR3: CASSLISTNSPLHF. The CDR3 coding sequence is TGTGCCAGCAGCTTAATCAGTACCAATTCACCCCTCCACTTT.

This chain connects TRBV4-1 to TRBJ1-5; D is unclear. Trimming left V 0 bases short and J 4 bases short, with 4 bases between. There are 13 residues in the CDR3. Germline V gives CDR1 MGHRA, CDR2 YSYEKL. The CDR3 region is CASSQEENQPQHF. Written as DNA, the CDR3 is TGCGCCAGCAGCCAAGAGGAGAATCAGCCCCAGCATTTT.

This clone was observed at least ten times. The chain joins TRBV25-1 to TRBJ2-1, with 10 nucleotides matching TRBD1. The CDR3 sequence is 15 residues long. Germline V lookup: CDR1 MGHDK, CDR2 SYGVNS. With 5 bases clipped from V and 10 bases from J, the junction kept 11 bases outside the gene matches. The CDR3 loop is CASSSGTGVYGEQFF. The CDR3 bases are TGTGCCAGCAGTTCCGGGACAGGGGTCTACGGGGAGCAGTTCTTC.

This chain connects TRBV11-2 to TRBJ2-1; 10 bases align to TRBD2. The CDR3 runs 16 residues. Germline-derived CDR1 and CDR2 are SGHAT and FQNNGV. V trimming: 5 bases; J trimming: 9 bases; junction bases outside the gene matches: 13. CDR3 residues: CASSQGEISGRPEQFF. CDR3 sequence (DNA): TGTGCCAGCAGCCAGGGGGAAATTAGCGGGAGGCCTGAGCAGTTCTTC.

The V and J genes are TRBV7-3 and TRBJ2-1, with D tentatively TRBD1 (8 bases). The germline V and J ends were trimmed by 4 bases and 5 bases, with 15 bases remaining between them. This CDR3 is built from 15 residues. CDR1 and CDR2 from the germline V gene are SGHTA and FQGTGA. CDR3 in amino acids: CASSSGQGGDNEQFF. CDR3 DNA sequence: TGTGCCAGCAGCTCTGGACAGGGAGGGGACAATGAGCAGTTCTTC.

The rearrangement links TRBV24-1 to TRBJ1-2; no firm D call. CDR3 length equals 13 residues. The V and J ends lost 6 bases and 5 bases respectively, with 12 bases between them. Germline V gene lookup returns CDR1 KGHDR and CDR2 SFDVKD. The CDR3 DNA follows: TGTGCCACCAGTCGCTTTGGAGGGTATGGCTACACCTTC. Amino acids: CATSRFGGYGYTF.

As DNA, the CDR3 is TGTGCCACCGGCGGAAGGGGTAACAATCAGCCCCAGCATTTT. Amino acids: CATGGRGNNQPQHF. This rearrangement joins TRBV15 to TRBJ1-5, with a tentative D call TRBD1 (5 bases). The germline gives CDR1 LNHNV, CDR2 YYDKDF (reference sequence). V dropped 8 bases and J dropped 3 bases, with 14 bases sitting between them. The CDR3 is 14 residues long.

V is TRBV2 and J is TRBJ1-1; D is uncertain. The CDR3 loop spans 13 amino acids. Trimming stripped 5 bases from V and 5 bases from J, with 12 bases between. The germline CDR1 and CDR2 sequences are SNHLY and FYNNEI. The CDR3 bases are TGTGCCAGCAGTCCCGCCGGGGTTACTGAAGCTTTCTTT. Its protein product is CASSPAGVTEAFF.

The chain has TRBV7-9 and TRBJ2-1; TRBD2 matches at 7 bases. Looked up from germline, CDR1 is SEHNR and CDR2 is FQNEAQ (reference sequence). Trimming at V came to 5 bases and at J to 0 bases, leaving 7 bases not matched to a gene. The CDR3 consists of 16 residues. CDR3 protein: CASSPVGGSSYNEQFF. CDR3 nucleotides: TGTGCCAGCAGCCCCGTGGGGGGGAGCTCCTACAATGAGCAGTTCTTC.

V usage is TRBV5-1 and J usage is TRBJ2-5, with 14 bases fitting TRBD2. This CDR3 is built from 17 residues. The V gene end was trimmed by 3 bases and the J gene end by 5 bases; junction bases not matched to a gene: 9. Germline V gene data show CDR1 as SGHRS and CDR2 as YFSETQ. The DNA for the CDR3 is TGCGCCAGCAGCTCGATGACTAGCGGGGGGGCCTGGGAGACCCAGTACTTC. Protein sequence: CASSSMTSGGAWETQYF.

This clone has a single count. The J gene is TRBJ2-7, the V gene TRBV3-1 (or the pseudogene TRBV3-2); a weak D match, TRBD1 (6 bases). The CDR3 runs 12 residues. The germline CDR1 and CDR2 sequences are LGHDT and YNNKEL (reference sequence). Trimming shortened V by 6 bases and J by 2 bases, and 8 bases separated the two germline ends. The CDR3 protein is CASRGGTYEQYF. CDR3 nucleotides: TGTGCCAGCAGAGGGGGTACCTACGAGCAGTACTTC.

J is TRBJ2-2 and V is TRBV5-4; D is unresolved. The ends were cut back, 5 bases at V and 7 bases at J, with 12 bases in the middle. The germline V gene has CDR1 SGHNT and CDR2 YYREEE (reference sequence). There are 13 residues in the CDR3. CDR3 amino acids: CASSSEEYGELFF. In nucleotides, the CDR3 is TGTGCCAGCAGTTCAGAGGAGTACGGGGAGCTGTTTTTT.

The chain combines TRBV7-2 with TRBJ2-3; maybe TRBD2 (5 bases). There are 14 residues in the CDR3. V was pared by 1 base and J by 5 bases, with 10 bases between. Germline V gene lookup returns CDR1 SGHTA and CDR2 FQGNSA. In nucleotides, the CDR3 is TGTGCCAGCAGCTTAGATCCCGGGGTAGATACGCAGTATTTT. Encoded protein: CASSLDPGVDTQYF.

This chain uses TRBV9 with TRBJ2-3; TRBD1 aligns across 7 bases. V trimming: 3 bases; J trimming: 3 bases; junction bases outside the gene matches: 7. The CDR3 extends over 15 amino acids. Germline V gene sequence: CDR1 SGDLS, CDR2 YYNGEE. CDR3 amino acids: CASSAYGTETDTQYF. The CDR3 region has the DNA TGTGCCAGCAGCGCCTACGGGACAGAGACAGATACGCAGTATTTT.

This clone has a single count. V and J are TRBV3-1 (or the pseudogene TRBV3-2) and TRBJ1-6; the D is unclear. V lost 0 bases and J 8 bases, leaving 11 bases between the germline ends. Germline lookup yields CDR1 LGHDT and CDR2 YNNKEL (reference sequence). The CDR3 length is 15 residues. The CDR3 protein is CASSQDPGVHSPLHF. For the CDR3, the DNA is TGTGCCAGCAGCCAAGATCCCGGGGTACATTCACCCCTCCACTTT.